This T cell receptor (beta chain) appears in the sequencing data of a study of identical twins. TCRdb re-called the 5' RACE reads through MiXCR, storing one row per CDR3 protein. The sample consists of about 430,000 distinct CDR3 sequences, around 20% of them appearing once. Trimming cost V 3 bases and J 10 bases; bases outside gene matches: 8. The CDR3 has 13 residues. Germline CDR1 is DFQATT and CDR2 is SNEGSKA (reference sequence). This clonotype was counted a single time. The source is a man over 45 in good health. Source material: naive T cells sorted from blood. V and J are TRBV20-1 and TRBJ2-1; 8 bases map to TRBD2. This CDR3 is CSASGRLAREQFF. In DNA form, the CDR3 reads TGCAGTGCTAGCGGGAGACTAGCGAGGGAGCAGTTCTTC.